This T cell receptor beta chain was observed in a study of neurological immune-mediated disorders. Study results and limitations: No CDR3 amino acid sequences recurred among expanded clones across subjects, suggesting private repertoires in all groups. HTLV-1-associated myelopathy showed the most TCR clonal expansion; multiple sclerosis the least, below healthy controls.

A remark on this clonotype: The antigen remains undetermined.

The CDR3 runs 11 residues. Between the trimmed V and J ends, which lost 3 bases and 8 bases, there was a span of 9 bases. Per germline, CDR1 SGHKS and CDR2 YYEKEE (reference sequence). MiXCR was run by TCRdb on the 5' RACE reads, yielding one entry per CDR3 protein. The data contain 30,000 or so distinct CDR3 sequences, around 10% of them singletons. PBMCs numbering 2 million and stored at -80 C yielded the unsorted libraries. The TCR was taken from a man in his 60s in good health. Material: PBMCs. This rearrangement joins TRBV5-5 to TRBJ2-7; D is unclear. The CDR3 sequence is CASSSVQQQYF. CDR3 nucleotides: TGTGCCAGCAGCTCTGTACAACAGCAGTACTTC.